This TCR beta chain is drawn from a study of siplizumab effects on memory and regulatory T cells. Findings and caveats of the study: A minor share of alloreactive clones matched unstimulated subsets. It was not possible to assign a naive or memory phenotype to roughly 80-95% of proliferating CD4+ or CD8+ clones. In the presence of siplizumab, alloreactive sequences traceable to unstimulated CD4+ memory cells were significantly reduced.

As for this clone: Its antigen is unidentified.

With 0 bases clipped from V and 7 bases from J, the junction kept 6 bases outside the gene matches. Germline V CDR1 and CDR2: MGHRA, YSYEKL. This CDR3 contains 16 residues. The data were produced by immunoSEQ multiplex PCR, yet TCRdb's version contains in-frame clones alone and is incomplete. The sample has around 83,000 clones; about nine tenths are singletons. This chain joins TRBV4-1 and TRBJ2-1, with 10 bases fitting TRBD2. Sample: CD4+ T cells sorted from blood. This receptor was taken from a human donor in good health. This CDR3 is CASSQDALAGFNEQFF. The CDR3 region has the DNA TGCGCCAGCAGCCAAGATGCACTAGCGGGATTTAATGAGCAGTTCTTC.